This TCR beta chain derives from a study of blood T cell repertoires in COVID-19. Study-wide context: The analysed material was cDNA or gDNA that came from T cells, B-cell-depleted T cells, or PBMCs.

Authors' data handling: Nucleated cell number was recorded as an estimate derived from reference gene primer amplification. Profiled with immunoSEQ multiplex PCR; TCRdb holds only in-frame clones, not every one. Clone size and the V and J calls come from that table; the DNA yielded D and trimming. Of 90,000 to 110,000 clones in the sample, 80% to 90% are singletons; the top ten hold 9.4%. A few counts support this clone. This CDR3 has 17 residues. Per germline, CDR1 SGHVS and CDR2 FQNEAQ. V lost 5 bases and J lost 0, with 16 bases in between. Sequenced input: peripheral blood. The rearrangement joins TRBV7-8 to TRBJ1-4; D gene uncertain. The source of this sequence is a woman in her 70s with acute or convalescent COVID-19. The DNA for the CDR3 is TGTGCCAGCAGCGCAAATCCAAAGGGAGCAACTAATGAAAAACTGTTTTTT. This gives the protein CASSANPKGATNEKLFF.